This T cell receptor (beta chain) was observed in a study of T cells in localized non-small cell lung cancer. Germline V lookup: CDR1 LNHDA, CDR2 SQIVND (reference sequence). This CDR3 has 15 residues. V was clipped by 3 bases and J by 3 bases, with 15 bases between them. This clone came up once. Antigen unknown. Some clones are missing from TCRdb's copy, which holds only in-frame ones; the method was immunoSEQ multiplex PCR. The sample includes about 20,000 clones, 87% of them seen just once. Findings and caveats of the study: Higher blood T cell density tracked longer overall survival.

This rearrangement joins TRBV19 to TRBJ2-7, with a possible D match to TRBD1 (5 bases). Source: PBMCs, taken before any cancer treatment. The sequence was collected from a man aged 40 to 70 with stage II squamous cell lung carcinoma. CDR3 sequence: CASSMGRGKNYEQYF. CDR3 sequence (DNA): TGTGCCAGTAGTATGGGTAGGGGAAAGAACTACGAGCAGTACTTC.